A selection of T cell receptor beta chains follows, all from one sample in a study of T cell clonotyping in hematopoietic cell transplantation. The data were produced by immunoSEQ multiplex PCR, yet TCRdb's version contains in-frame clones alone and is incomplete. The sample consists of approximately 20,000 clones, under 85% of them appearing once. The sequencing input was peripheral blood mononuclear cells. These receptors were collected from a man in his fifties or sixties in good health. Some clones in this sample may be carry-over from other donors' samples. The CDR3 runs from the conserved cysteine through the conserved F or W. A D gene is named only where the DNA matches it firmly. Size is omitted from some rows. Given values are once, few, many or a class for expanded clones.

cdr3_length: 16; j_call: TRBJ2-2; v_call: TRBV19; clone_size: NA; d_call: TRBD2; cdr3_nt: TGTGCCAGTAGTGATAGCGGGGGGGTGCCCACCGGGGAGCTGTTTTTT; cdr3_aa: CASSDSGGVPTGELFF
cdr3_length: 18; j_call: TRBJ2-7; v_call: TRBV4-3; clone_size: few; d_call: TRBD2; cdr3_nt: TGCGCCAGCAGCCAAGATCTAGCGGGGGGCCTCCTCTCCTACGAGCAGTACTTC; cdr3_aa: CASSQDLAGGLLSYEQYF
cdr3_length: 14; j_call: TRBJ1-2; v_call: TRBV7-2; clone_size: NA; d_call: NA; cdr3_nt: TGTGCCAGCAGCTTAGGACAGGTTTTCTATGGCTACACCTTC; cdr3_aa: CASSLGQVFYGYTF
cdr3_length: 13; j_call: TRBJ1-5; v_call: TRBV6-6; clone_size: NA; d_call: TRBD1; cdr3_nt: TGTGCCAGCATGGGACAGCCCAATCAGCCCCAGCATTTT; cdr3_aa: CASMGQPNQPQHF
cdr3_length: 14; j_call: TRBJ1-4; v_call: TRBV11-2; clone_size: NA; d_call: NA; cdr3_nt: TGTGCCAGCAGCTCCACGGGGACGGTTGGAAAACTGTTTTTT; cdr3_aa: CASSSTGTVGKLFF
cdr3_length: 14; j_call: TRBJ2-3; v_call: TRBV7-9; clone_size: NA; d_call: NA; cdr3_nt: TGTGCCAGCAGGCGAACTTCGGACACAGATACGCAGTATTTT; cdr3_aa: CASRRTSDTDTQYF
cdr3_length: 15; j_call: TRBJ2-7; v_call: TRBV6-5; clone_size: few; d_call: TRBD2; cdr3_nt: TGTGCCAGCGTAGCGGGGGGAACGAGCTCCTACGAGCAGTACTTC; cdr3_aa: CASVAGGTSSYEQYF
cdr3_length: 18; j_call: TRBJ2-7; v_call: TRBV10-2; clone_size: once; d_call: TRBD2; cdr3_nt: TGCGCCAGCAGTGAGCGAGGTATGACTAGCGGCAGCTCCTACGAGCAGTACTTC; cdr3_aa: CASSERGMTSGSSYEQYF
cdr3_length: 15; j_call: TRBJ1-5; v_call: TRBV28; clone_size: NA; d_call: NA; cdr3_nt: TGTGCCAGCAGTTTGGGACGGGCCTCAAATCAGCCCCAGCATTTT; cdr3_aa: CASSLGRASNQPQHF
cdr3_length: 17; j_call: TRBJ2-7; v_call: TRBV7-6; clone_size: NA; d_call: TRBD2; cdr3_nt: TGTGCCAGCAGCCCCTCTAGCGGGAGGATGACCTTCTACGAGCAGTACTTC; cdr3_aa: CASSPSSGRMTFYEQYF
cdr3_length: 16; j_call: TRBJ2-7; v_call: TRBV5-5; clone_size: NA; d_call: TRBD2; cdr3_nt: TGTGCCAGCAGCTTGGTTAACATGGGACTAGCCGCCGAGCAGTACTTC; cdr3_aa: CASSLVNMGLAAEQYF
cdr3_length: 17; j_call: TRBJ1-1; v_call: TRBV5-6; clone_size: NA; d_call: TRBD1; cdr3_nt: TGTGCCAGCAGCTTGCAGGGGGCGGGAGTTATGAACACTGAAGCTTTCTTT; cdr3_aa: CASSLQGAGVMNTEAFF
cdr3_length: 15; j_call: TRBJ2-7; v_call: TRBV4-3; clone_size: NA; d_call: NA; cdr3_nt: TGCGCCAGCAGCCACCAGGACCTACCCCACTACGAGCAGTACTTC; cdr3_aa: CASSHQDLPHYEQYF
cdr3_length: 17; j_call: TRBJ2-1; v_call: TRBV7-2; clone_size: NA; d_call: NA; cdr3_nt: TGTGCCAGCAGCTTACCCCCGGGGGCCCCATTCACGAGTGAGCAGTTCTTC; cdr3_aa: CASSLPPGAPFTSEQFF
cdr3_length: 13; j_call: TRBJ2-3; v_call: TRBV19; clone_size: few; d_call: TRBD2; cdr3_nt: TGTGCCAGCGGACTAGCGGTCGGAGATACGCAGTATTTT; cdr3_aa: CASGLAVGDTQYF
cdr3_length: 16; j_call: TRBJ2-3; v_call: TRBV13; clone_size: medium-sized; d_call: TRBD2; cdr3_nt: TGTGCCAGCAGCTCGTCTAGCGGGGGGGCCACAGATACGCAGTATTTT; cdr3_aa: CASSSSSGGATDTQYF
cdr3_length: 17; j_call: TRBJ2-7; v_call: TRBV28; clone_size: NA; d_call: NA; cdr3_nt: TGTGCCAGCAGTTTATCCATAACAGGATCGCTAAGGGGCGAGCAGTACTTC; cdr3_aa: CASSLSITGSLRGEQYF
cdr3_length: 17; j_call: TRBJ2-6; v_call: TRBV7-2; clone_size: NA; d_call: NA; cdr3_nt: TGTGCCAGCAGCTTAGGCGGACGCCTCTCTGGGGCCAACGTCCTGACTTTC; cdr3_aa: CASSLGGRLSGANVLTF
cdr3_length: 13; j_call: TRBJ1-1; v_call: TRBV11-2; clone_size: NA; d_call: NA; cdr3_nt: TGTGCCAGCAGCATAGAGACGAACACTGAAGCTTTCTTT; cdr3_aa: CASSIETNTEAFF
cdr3_length: 14; j_call: TRBJ2-3; v_call: TRBV7-3; clone_size: NA; d_call: NA; cdr3_nt: TGTGCCAGCAGCGTAGCACTAGAGACAGATACGCAGTATTTT; cdr3_aa: CASSVALETDTQYF
cdr3_length: 15; j_call: TRBJ2-5; v_call: TRBV7-9; clone_size: NA; d_call: NA; cdr3_nt: TGTGCCAGCAGCGCGGACTGGACGAAAGGGGAGACCCAGTACTTC; cdr3_aa: CASSADWTKGETQYF
cdr3_length: 15; j_call: TRBJ2-7; v_call: TRBV25-1; clone_size: NA; d_call: NA; cdr3_nt: TGTGCCAGCAGTGAATCGGGGTTTAGTTCCTACGAGCAGTACTTC; cdr3_aa: CASSESGFSSYEQYF
cdr3_length: 15; j_call: TRBJ2-1; v_call: TRBV6-6; clone_size: NA; d_call: NA; cdr3_nt: TGTGCCAGCAGTTACTCGCAGAAGACCTACAATGAGCAGTTCTTC; cdr3_aa: CASSYSQKTYNEQFF
cdr3_length: 12; j_call: TRBJ2-7; v_call: TRBV30; clone_size: NA; d_call: NA; cdr3_nt: TGTGCCTGGAGCGAACAGGGTCGCGAGCAGTACTTC; cdr3_aa: CAWSEQGREQYF
cdr3_length: 14; j_call: TRBJ1-2; v_call: TRBV29-1; clone_size: few; d_call: TRBD1; cdr3_nt: TGCAGCGTTCCAGGACAGGGGACATACTATGGCTACACCTTC; cdr3_aa: CSVPGQGTYYGYTF
cdr3_length: 17; j_call: TRBJ1-6; v_call: TRBV14; clone_size: once; d_call: NA; cdr3_nt: TGTGCCAGCAGCCAATTGTGGGGAAGCTCCTATAATTCACCCCTCCACTTT; cdr3_aa: CASSQLWGSSYNSPLHF
cdr3_length: 14; j_call: TRBJ1-2; v_call: TRBV6-5; clone_size: NA; d_call: TRBD1; cdr3_nt: TGTGCCAGCAGTTACGACAGGGAGGGCTATGGCTACACCTTC; cdr3_aa: CASSYDREGYGYTF
cdr3_length: 15; j_call: TRBJ1-5; v_call: TRBV2; clone_size: few; d_call: NA; cdr3_nt: TGTGCCAGCAGTCATGGGACGGGACCCAATCAGCCCCAGCATTTT; cdr3_aa: CASSHGTGPNQPQHF
cdr3_length: 15; j_call: TRBJ1-3; v_call: TRBV25-1; clone_size: NA; d_call: NA; cdr3_nt: TGTGCCAGCAGTGAATATAGAAACTCTGGAAACACCATATATTTT; cdr3_aa: CASSEYRNSGNTIYF
cdr3_length: 14; j_call: TRBJ2-5; v_call: TRBV30; clone_size: few; d_call: TRBD1; cdr3_nt: TGTGCCTGGAGGGAACAGGGGGCGAGGGAGACCCAGTACTTC; cdr3_aa: CAWREQGARETQYF
cdr3_length: 14; j_call: TRBJ2-7; v_call: TRBV2; clone_size: NA; d_call: NA; cdr3_nt: TGTGCCAGCAAGTGGGGGCAGGGCCCCTACGAGCAGTACTTC; cdr3_aa: CASKWGQGPYEQYF
cdr3_length: 17; j_call: TRBJ2-5; v_call: TRBV18; clone_size: NA; d_call: NA; cdr3_nt: TGTGCCAGCTCACCGGGCCGAACCATGGGGACGGGGGAGACCCAGTACTTC; cdr3_aa: CASSPGRTMGTGETQYF
cdr3_length: 14; j_call: TRBJ1-2; v_call: TRBV11-1; clone_size: NA; d_call: TRBD1; cdr3_nt: TGTGCCAGCAGCCCCTGGACAGGGTCGTATGGCTACACCTTC; cdr3_aa: CASSPWTGSYGYTF
cdr3_length: 15; j_call: TRBJ1-3; v_call: TRBV7-9; clone_size: NA; d_call: NA; cdr3_nt: TGTGCCAGCAACAACTTGCGGGGGTCGGTGGACACCATATATTTT; cdr3_aa: CASNNLRGSVDTIYF
cdr3_length: 15; j_call: TRBJ2-2; v_call: TRBV27; clone_size: few; d_call: NA; cdr3_nt: TGTGCCAGCAGTTTCGCAGGGGCGGCGACCGGGGAGCTGTTTTTT; cdr3_aa: CASSFAGAATGELFF
cdr3_length: 11; j_call: TRBJ2-7; v_call: TRBV30; clone_size: NA; d_call: NA; cdr3_nt: TGTGCCTGGAGTCGACAGTACGAGCAGTACTTC; cdr3_aa: CAWSRQYEQYF
cdr3_length: 17; j_call: TRBJ1-3; v_call: TRBV6-1; clone_size: NA; d_call: NA; cdr3_nt: TGTGCCAGCAGTGAAGCGGGGGTACAGGGCTCTGGAAACACCATATATTTT; cdr3_aa: CASSEAGVQGSGNTIYF
cdr3_length: 15; j_call: TRBJ1-1; v_call: TRBV11-3; clone_size: NA; d_call: NA; cdr3_nt: TGTGCCAGCAGCCCCCAGCCGTGGGTCGACACTGAAGCTTTCTTT; cdr3_aa: CASSPQPWVDTEAFF
cdr3_length: 14; j_call: TRBJ2-7; v_call: TRBV25-1; clone_size: NA; d_call: TRBD2; cdr3_nt: TGTGCCAGCAGTGCGGGGACTAGCTCCTACGAGCAGTACTTC; cdr3_aa: CASSAGTSSYEQYF
cdr3_length: 15; j_call: TRBJ1-2; v_call: TRBV2; clone_size: NA; d_call: NA; cdr3_nt: TGTGCCAGCAGGGGGGCGGGGACACCTCCCTATGGCTACACCTTC; cdr3_aa: CASRGAGTPPYGYTF
cdr3_length: 12; j_call: TRBJ2-5; v_call: TRBV2; clone_size: NA; d_call: NA; cdr3_nt: TGTGCCAGCAAGGGTGCTAGGGGGACCCAGTACTTC; cdr3_aa: CASKGARGTQYF
cdr3_length: 17; j_call: TRBJ2-2; v_call: TRBV5-4; clone_size: few; d_call: TRBD1; cdr3_nt: TGTGCCAGCAGCTTGGCCCGTCAGGGGGCAATAACCGGGGAGCTGTTTTTT; cdr3_aa: CASSLARQGAITGELFF
cdr3_length: 15; j_call: TRBJ1-2; v_call: TRBV5-4; clone_size: NA; d_call: NA; cdr3_nt: TGTGCCAGCAGCTTGGCCATGGATCCTAACTATGGCTACACCTTC; cdr3_aa: CASSLAMDPNYGYTF
cdr3_length: 12; j_call: TRBJ2-7; v_call: TRBV5-1; clone_size: few; d_call: NA; cdr3_nt: TGCGCCAGCAGCTTGGTCGGCTACGAGCAGTACTTC; cdr3_aa: CASSLVGYEQYF
cdr3_length: 14; j_call: TRBJ1-5; v_call: TRBV10-3; clone_size: NA; d_call: TRBD1; cdr3_nt: TGTGCCATCGCGACAGGGGGCGACAATCAGCCCCAGCATTTT; cdr3_aa: CAIATGGDNQPQHF
cdr3_length: 15; j_call: TRBJ1-5; v_call: TRBV19; clone_size: NA; d_call: NA; cdr3_nt: TGTGCCAGCAACGGGGCTGGGCAGTCGGTGCAGCCCCAGCATTTT; cdr3_aa: CASNGAGQSVQPQHF
cdr3_length: 15; j_call: TRBJ1-2; v_call: TRBV7-8; clone_size: NA; d_call: NA; cdr3_nt: TGTGCCAGCAGCTTAGACTCAGGGTCCCCCTATGGCTACACCTTC; cdr3_aa: CASSLDSGSPYGYTF
cdr3_length: 14; j_call: TRBJ1-2; v_call: TRBV11-2; clone_size: NA; d_call: TRBD1; cdr3_nt: TGTGCCAGCAGCCGGACAGGAACGGTGTATGGCTACACCTTC; cdr3_aa: CASSRTGTVYGYTF
cdr3_length: 15; j_call: TRBJ2-7; v_call: TRBV11-2; clone_size: NA; d_call: NA; cdr3_nt: TGTGCCAGCAGCTTAGGTCAGGGGCACTCCTACGAGCAGTACTTC; cdr3_aa: CASSLGQGHSYEQYF